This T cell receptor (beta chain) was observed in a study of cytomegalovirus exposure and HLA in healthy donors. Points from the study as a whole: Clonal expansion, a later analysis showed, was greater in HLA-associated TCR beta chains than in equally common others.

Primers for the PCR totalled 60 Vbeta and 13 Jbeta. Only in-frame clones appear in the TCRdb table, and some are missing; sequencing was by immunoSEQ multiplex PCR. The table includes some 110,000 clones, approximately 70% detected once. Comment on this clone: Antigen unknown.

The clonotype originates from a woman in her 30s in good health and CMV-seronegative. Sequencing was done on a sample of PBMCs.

The CDR3 bases are TGCGCCAGCAGTAGAACAGCAGAAGAAAAACTGTTTTTT. Protein: CASSRTAEEKLFF. The chain is built from TRBV5-1 and TRBJ1-4, with D unclear. V was pared by 5 bases and J by 8 bases, with 13 bases between. The CDR3 has 13 amino acids. CDR1 and CDR2 from the germline V gene are SGHRS and YFSETQ.